These 30 T cell receptor beta chains were sequenced from one sample in a study of regulatory T cells in long-lasting Graves disease. Time point here: newly diagnosed GD, antithyroid drugs for less than 3 months. The authors made the TCR library using RNA they extracted from PBMCs. Arm-PCR of CDR3 regions and iRepertoire HTBI primers were used to build TCR beta libraries. In TCRdb, the multiplex PCR reads were re-called with MiXCR into one record per CDR3 protein. The profile shows about 360,000 distinct CDR3 sequences, around 16% of them singletons. In addition, the sample was reused for a study of T cells in Graves' hyperthyroidism and ophthalmopathy.

The specimen comprised peripheral blood mononuclear cells (PBMCs), sampled at new diagnosis, from a patient treated with antithyroid drugs. The receptors were sampled from a woman younger than 35 with Graves disease.

The chain recombines TRBV11-2 with TRBJ2-1; 7 nucleotides agree with TRBD2. Per germline, CDR1 SGHAT and CDR2 FQNNGV. V lost 1 base, J lost 2 bases, and 8 bases stayed unmatched. This CDR3 is built from 17 residues. For the CDR3, the DNA is TGTGCCAGCAGCTTAGGTCGCCGGGAGGTGCCCTACAATGAGCAGTTCTTC. Amino acid sequence: CASSLGRREVPYNEQFF.

The chain combines TRBV5-1 with TRBJ2-5; 8 bases map to TRBD1. Germline V gene data show CDR1 as SGHRS and CDR2 as YFSETQ. The V gene end was trimmed by 4 bases and the J gene end by 5 bases; junction bases not matched to a gene: 13. This CDR3 contains 16 residues. CDR3 sequence reads: CASSTGQGSSVETQYF. The CDR3 nucleotides are TGCGCCAGCAGCACCGGACAGGGTTCTAGCGTTGAGACCCAGTACTTC.

This clonotype occurred many times. This chain uses TRBV5-1 with TRBJ1-5; tentative D call: TRBD1 (6 bases). V gave up 2 bases and J gave up 3 bases, with 12 bases separating them. The length of the CDR3 is 15 residues. CDR1 is SGHRS and CDR2 is YFSETQ in the germline V gene. The DNA for the CDR3 is TGCGCCAGCAGCTTAGAGGCAGGGGTCAATCAGCCCCAGCATTTT. It is translated as CASSLEAGVNQPQHF. The whole variable domain, remainder taken from reference TRBV5-1 and TRBJ1-5, is KAGVTQTPRYLIKTRGQQVTLSCSPISGHRSVSWYQQTPGQGLQFLFEYFSETQRNKGNFPGRFSGRQFSNSRSEMNVSTLELGDSALYLCASSLEAGVNQPQHFGDGTRLSIL.

This clonotype appeared many times. The V call is TRBV7-9, the J call TRBJ2-2; 8 bases agree with TRBD1. Germline values: CDR1 SEHNR, CDR2 FQNEAQ (reference sequence). The CDR3 runs 15 residues. Unmatched junction bases numbered 4, after V lost 4 bases and J lost 3 bases. CDR3 nucleotide sequence: TGTGCCAGCAGCTATGTGACAGGGGACACCGGGGAGCTGTTTTTT. It codes for CASSYVTGDTGELFF.

Many counts were recorded for this clonotype. V is TRBV5-1 and J is TRBJ2-2, with TRBD1 matching over 9 bases. J was trimmed by 5 bases and V by 3 bases; bases with no gene match: 2. Per the germline V gene, CDR1 is SGHRS and CDR2 is YFSETQ. The CDR3 is made up of 14 amino acids. The CDR3, as DNA: TGCGCCAGCAGCTCGGGACAGGGTACCGGGGAGCTGTTTTTT. Translated: CASSSGQGTGELFF.

Only a few counts were recorded for this clonotype. The V and J genes are TRBV29-1 and TRBJ2-5; TRBD2 matches 7 bases. Germline assignment: CDR1 SQVTM and CDR2 ANQGSEA. The CDR3 contains 11 residues. With V trimmed by 8 bases and J by 5 bases, 5 bases remained unmatched. The CDR3 reads CSLGEGETQYF. The CDR3 nucleotides are TGCAGCCTAGGGGAGGGGGAGACCCAGTACTTC.

At least ten counts were recorded for this clonotype. The rearrangement links TRBV3-1 to TRBJ1-5; D gene ambiguous. Germline CDR1 LGHDT, CDR2 YNNKEL (reference sequence). V lost 1 base and J lost 0, with 13 bases in between. The CDR3 length is 17 residues. CDR3 in amino acids: CASSQGWASYSNQPQHF. The CDR3 nucleotides are TGTGCCAGCAGCCAAGGTTGGGCATCCTATAGCAATCAGCCCCAGCATTTT.

To note about this clonotype: A much more abundant neighbour one base away suggests this may be a read error. The V and J genes are TRBV3-1 and TRBJ1-1; D is possibly TRBD1 (6 bases). The CDR3 loop spans 15 amino acids. Germline V CDR1 and CDR2: LGHDT, YNNKEL (reference sequence). V dropped 4 bases and J dropped 1 base, with 13 bases sitting between them. CDR3: CASSPGVAANTEAFF. The CDR3 DNA reads as TGTGCCAGCAGCCCAGGGGTGGCGGCGAACACTGAAGCTTTCTTT.

This clonotype has a count of ten or more. This rearrangement joins TRBV11-2 to TRBJ2-3; 12 nucleotides align to TRBD2. The CDR3 has 16 residues. Per germline, CDR1 SGHAT and CDR2 FQNNGV. V gave up 5 bases and J gave up 3 bases; unmatched junction bases: 6. CDR3 sequence: CASSHGLAGFTDTQYF. The CDR3 DNA reads as TGTGCCAGCAGCCACGGACTAGCGGGGTTTACAGATACGCAGTATTTT. Combining the CDR3 with reference TRBV11-2 and TRBJ2-3 gives the whole variable domain EAGVAQSPRYKIIEKRQSVAFWCNPISGHATLYWYQQILGQGPKLLIQFQNNGVVDDSQLPKDRFSAERLKGVDSTLKIQPAKLEDSAVYLCASSHGLAGFTDTQYFGPGTRLTVL.

This chain uses TRBV10-3 with TRBJ2-1; no reliable D call. V was pared by 0 bases and J by 8 bases, with 20 bases between. The length of the CDR3 is 17 residues. Germline V gives CDR1 ENHRY, CDR2 SYGVKD. The CDR3 region is CAISESPPGVISDEQFF. The DNA for the CDR3 is TGTGCCATCAGTGAGTCCCCCCCTGGAGTAATATCGGATGAGCAGTTCTTC.

This clonotype was found many times. The chain employs TRBV27 and TRBJ2-2; perhaps TRBD1 as D (5 bases). Deletions cut 3 bases from V and 6 bases from J, with 11 bases between. The CDR3 sequence is 14 residues long. Germline CDR1 and CDR2: MNHEY and SMNVEV (reference sequence). DNA of the CDR3: TGTGCCAGCAGTTTTACTCAGGGCGCCGGGGAGCTGTTTTTT. Amino acid sequence: CASSFTQGAGELFF.

This clonotype showed up just a few times. The chain uses TRBV11-2 and TRBJ2-1; a possible D gene is TRBD2 (7 bases). The length of the CDR3 is 15 residues. V lost 0 bases to trimming and J lost 15 bases, with 21 bases between them. Germline V lookup: CDR1 SGHAT, CDR2 FQNNGV. CDR3 residues: CASSLEAGARGVRFF. CDR3 nucleotides: TGTGCCAGCAGCTTAGAGGCGGGGGCACGGGGGGTGAGGTTCTTC.

A few counts support this clonotype. The chain uses TRBV2 and TRBJ2-1; the match to TRBD2 covers 11 bases. This CDR3 spans 16 amino acids. Germline V gene data show CDR1 as SNHLY and CDR2 as FYNNEI. V was clipped by 6 bases and J by 5 bases; unmatched bases: 9. Here the CDR3 DNA reads TGTGCCAGCAGAGTTCTAGCGGGGGGCCTAGACAATGAGCAGTTCTTC. This gives the protein CASRVLAGGLDNEQFF. Based on the CDR3 plus reference TRBV2 and TRBJ2-1, the full variable domain is EPEVTQTPSHQVTQMGQEVILRCVPISNHLYFYWYRQILGQKVEFLVSFYNNEISEKSEIFDDQFSVERPDGSNFTLKIRSTKLEDSAMYFCASRVLAGGLDNEQFFGPGTRLTVL.

This clonotype was recorded at least ten times. The V and J genes are TRBV28 and TRBJ2-1, with TRBD1 matching 7 bases. There are 16 residues in the CDR3. V shed 3 bases and J 6 bases; nucleotides not matched to a gene: 11. The germline gives CDR1 MDHEN, CDR2 SYDVKM. The CDR3 reads CASSFSRQGRGNEQFF. DNA of the CDR3: TGTGCCAGCAGTTTTTCCCGACAGGGAAGGGGCAATGAGCAGTTCTTC.

The chain links TRBV6-5 to TRBJ1-6, with a weak D call TRBD1 (6 bases). CDR3 length: 13 residues. Germline-derived CDR1 and CDR2 are MNHEY and SVGAGI. The V and J ends lost 6 bases and 9 bases respectively, with 12 bases between them. CDR3 sequence: CASRYTGSSPLHF. CDR3 bases: TGTGCCAGCAGATACACAGGGAGTTCACCCCTCCACTTT.

In regard to this clonotype: This sequence is one base from a far larger clone and is likely a read error. The chain uses TRBV6-1 and TRBJ2-7; 12 nucleotides match TRBD1. The CDR3 has 15 amino acids. J lost 7 bases, V lost 4 bases, and 8 bases had no gene match. The germline gives CDR1 MNHNS, CDR2 SASEGT. The chain's CDR3 is CASSAGQGAVDEQYF. The CDR3 DNA reads TGTGCCAGCAGTGCGGGACAGGGGGCTGTCGATGAGCAGTACTTC.

This clonotype was seen repeatedly, ten times or more. The chain recombines TRBV11-2 with TRBJ2-1, with D unclear. This CDR3 contains 14 residues. The V end was cut by 4 bases, the J end by 5 bases, with 12 bases between. Germline CDR1 reads SGHAT; CDR2 reads FQNNGV. The CDR3 coding sequence is TGTGCCAGCAGCTCCGGGTTCACCAACAATGAGCAGTTCTTC. This codes for CASSSGFTNNEQFF.

This clonotype was counted at least ten times. The chain uses TRBV20-1 and TRBJ2-7; 7 bases match TRBD2. Germline CDR1 is DFQATT and CDR2 is SNEGSKA (reference sequence). Trimming took 0 bases from V and 6 from J; bases not matched to a gene: 11. The CDR3 spans 15 residues. CDR3 residues: CSARDPRAGSLEQYF. The CDR3 DNA follows: TGCAGTGCTAGAGACCCCCGAGCGGGGTCTCTCGAGCAGTACTTC.

This clonotype was observed at least ten times. The chain joins TRBV7-2 to TRBJ1-2; possible D gene TRBD1, 6 bases. Germline V gives CDR1 SGHTA, CDR2 FQGNSA. The ends were cut back, 1 base at V and 7 bases at J, with 10 bases in the middle. The length of the CDR3 is 13 residues. The CDR3 here is CASSLGQEGGYTF. CDR3 DNA sequence: TGTGCCAGCAGCTTAGGACAGGAAGGTGGCTACACCTTC.

This clonotype appeared a few times. This rearrangement joins TRBV30 to TRBJ2-5, with a weak D call TRBD2 (7 bases). The CDR3 is 14 residues long. The V gene lost 7 bases and the J gene lost 9 bases, with 24 bases spanning the gap. Germline V CDR1 and CDR2: GTSNPN, SVGIG (reference sequence). The CDR3 nucleotides are TGTGCCTCCACCCCATCGGGGGGCGGTAGGTCCCAGTACTTC. Translated: CASTPSGGGRSQYF.

This clonotype was picked up many times. V gene TRBV30 combines with J gene TRBJ1-2, with a tentative D call TRBD1 (6 bases). Germline lookup yields CDR1 GTSNPN and CDR2 SVGIG (reference sequence). This CDR3 region has 13 residues. Trimming shortened V by 0 bases and J by 8 bases, and 13 bases separated the two germline ends. The CDR3 region is CAWSVQGIEGYTF. DNA for the CDR3: TGTGCCTGGAGTGTACAGGGAATCGAAGGCTACACCTTC.

This chain links TRBV28 with TRBJ1-2; D remains ambiguous. The CDR3 contains 14 residues. CDR1 and CDR2 from the germline V gene are MDHEN and SYDVKM. V lost 6 bases, J lost 2 bases, and 13 bases lay in between. CDR3 sequence (DNA): TGTGCCAGCAGCTCCTTAGGAGGGAACTATGGCTACACCTTC. Translation gives CASSSLGGNYGYTF.

The rearrangement uses TRBV6-1 and TRBJ2-5; TRBD2 matches at 13 bases. This CDR3 spans 17 amino acids. Germline CDR1 reads MNHNS; CDR2 reads SASEGT. Germline trimming cut 8 bases from V and 5 bases from J; bases unmatched to any gene: 14. The CDR3 sequence is CASPFELAGGLRETQYF. The CDR3 region has the DNA TGTGCCAGCCCTTTTGAACTAGCGGGGGGGCTGCGGGAGACCCAGTACTTC.

This clonotype was counted ten times or more. The chain has TRBV19 and TRBJ1-2; 11 bases map to TRBD1. The V and J ends lost 5 bases and 3 bases, in that order; junction bases with no gene match: 5. Germline CDR1 LNHDA, CDR2 SQIVND (reference sequence). The CDR3 is 15 residues long. The chain's CDR3 is CASSPRTGGDYGYTF. As DNA, the CDR3 is TGTGCCAGTAGTCCGAGGACAGGGGGCGACTATGGCTACACCTTC.

This clonotype was detected many times. The gene calls are TRBV3-1 and TRBJ1-1; D may be TRBD1 (5 bases). CDR1 is LGHDT and CDR2 is YNNKEL in the germline V gene (reference sequence). The CDR3 consists of 16 residues. V was pared by 0 bases and J by 1 base, with 12 bases between. The CDR3 sequence: CASSQDSGGGNTEAFF. For the CDR3, the DNA is TGTGCCAGCAGCCAAGATAGCGGGGGTGGGAACACTGAAGCTTTCTTT. Together with reference TRBV3-1 and TRBJ1-1, the CDR3 gives the full variable domain: DTAVSQTPKYLVTQMGNDKSIKCEQNLGHDTMYWYKQDSKKFLKIMFSYNNKELIINETVPNRFSPKSPDKAHLNLHINSLELGDSAVYFCASSQDSGGGNTEAFFGQGTRLTVV.

The chain is built from TRBV7-3 and TRBJ2-3; D is undetermined. Germline V gene data show CDR1 as SGHTA and CDR2 as FQGTGA. V was shortened by 2 bases and J by 4 bases, with 10 bases between the two germline ends. This CDR3 spans 14 amino acids. The CDR3 bases are TGTGCCAGCAGCTTACGCGTAGACTCAGATACGCAGTATTTT. This codes for CASSLRVDSDTQYF.

At least ten counts were recorded for this clonotype. V and J are TRBV28 and TRBJ2-1; 10 bases align to TRBD2. This CDR3 is 15 amino acids long. CDR1 and CDR2 from the germline V gene are MDHEN and SYDVKM. With V trimmed by 6 bases and J by 9 bases, 11 bases remained unmatched. The CDR3: CASSRGLAEGSEQFF. The CDR3 coding sequence is TGTGCCAGCAGCCGTGGACTAGCGGAAGGGAGTGAGCAGTTCTTC.

This clonotype was detected ten times or more. The gene calls are TRBV11-2 and TRBJ2-3, with D possibly being TRBD2 (6 bases). The V gene lost 3 bases and the J gene lost 5 bases, with 9 bases spanning the gap. The CDR3 is 13 residues long. Germline assignment: CDR1 SGHAT and CDR2 FQNNGV. CDR3 in DNA: TGTGCCAGCAGCTTGCCGGGGGTAGATACGCAGTATTTT. It translates to CASSLPGVDTQYF. The whole variable domain, filled in from reference TRBV11-2 and TRBJ2-3, reads EAGVAQSPRYKIIEKRQSVAFWCNPISGHATLYWYQQILGQGPKLLIQFQNNGVVDDSQLPKDRFSAERLKGVDSTLKIQPAKLEDSAVYLCASSLPGVDTQYFGPGTRLTVL.

This clonotype was recorded many times. This rearrangement joins TRBV6-2 or TRBV6-3 to TRBJ2-7, with D perhaps being TRBD1 or TRBD2 (5 bases each). CDR3 length: 17 residues. The V end was cut by 5 bases, the J end by 3 bases, with 23 bases between. The V gene's germline CDR1 is MNHEY and CDR2 SVGEGT. CDR3 bases: TGTGCCAGCAGTGAGTGGTTACCGGGGCTAGGGTTCTACGAGCAGTACTTC. Protein: CASSEWLPGLGFYEQYF.

The chain joins TRBV9 to TRBJ1-2; weak D call: TRBD1 (6 bases). This CDR3 is 16 amino acids long. Germline V gene lookup returns CDR1 SGDLS and CDR2 YYNGEE. V was cut by 3 bases and J by 4 bases, with 19 bases left in between. CDR3 coding DNA: TGTGCCAGCAGCGAAAACCCCCAGGGGTTGGTCTATGGCTACACCTTC. Its translation: CASSENPQGLVYGYTF.